The next 20 T cell receptor beta chains were all read from a single sample in a study of blood T cell repertoires in COVID-19. Libraries were prepared by immunoSEQ multiplex PCR; TCRdb keeps only in-frame clonotypes and omits some of them. This table holds some 260,000 clones, approximately 85% found once. Sequences were obtained from peripheral blood. The receptors stem from a woman under 40 with acute or convalescent COVID-19.

The chain carries TRBV25-1 and TRBJ2-1, with D possibly matching TRBD2 (7 bases). V shed 1 base and J shed 5 bases, with 15 bases lying between them. The CDR3 covers 16 residues. CDR1 is MGHDK, CDR2 SYGVNS, per germline. The CDR3 here is CASSESGGLADNEQFF. The CDR3 bases are TGTGCCAGCAGTGAATCTGGGGGGCTAGCGGACAATGAGCAGTTCTTC.

The chain joins TRBV19 to TRBJ2-1; weak D call: TRBD2 (6 bases). There are 14 residues in the CDR3. CDR1 is LNHDA, CDR2 SQIVND, per germline (reference sequence). V lost 3 bases and J lost 5, with 11 bases in between. CDR3 DNA: TGTGCCAGTAGTATGGGTGGCGGGAACAATGAGCAGTTCTTC. Translating it yields CASSMGGGNNEQFF.

V usage is TRBV30 and J usage is TRBJ2-1; D not resolved. Looked up from germline, CDR1 is GTSNPN and CDR2 is SVGIG (reference sequence). Between the trimmed V and J ends, which lost 8 bases and 2 bases, there was a span of 19 bases. The CDR3 consists of 15 residues. CDR3 amino acids: CARMNPGIAYNEQFF. CDR3 DNA: TGTGCCCGGATGAACCCGGGTATAGCCTACAATGAGCAGTTCTTC.

The sample holds one count of this clone. The CDR3 nucleotides are TGTGCCAGCAGGTCCGGGACTAGCGAGTACAATGAGCAGTTCTTC. Residues: CASRSGTSEYNEQFF. The chain has TRBV9 and TRBJ2-1, with 10 bases identical to TRBD2. The V gene's germline CDR1 is SGDLS and CDR2 YYNGEE. Germline trimming cut 5 bases from V and 4 bases from J; bases unmatched to any gene: 6. The CDR3 has 15 residues.

J is TRBJ2-3 and V is TRBV3-1 (or the pseudogene TRBV3-2), with unresolved D. V gave up 0 bases and J gave up 1 base, with 8 bases separating them. The CDR3 is 15 amino acids. In germline, CDR1 is LGHDT, CDR2 YNNKEL (reference sequence). The CDR3 DNA sequence: TGTGCCAGCAGCCAAGATCCCAGCGGCACAGATACGCAGTATTTT. Residues: CASSQDPSGTDTQYF.

The rearrangement uses TRBV19 and TRBJ1-4, with D possibly being TRBD1 (5 bases). V was clipped by 3 bases and J by 4 bases, with 9 bases between them. The CDR3 runs to 14 residues. Germline lookup yields CDR1 LNHDA and CDR2 SQIVND (reference sequence). CDR3: CASSIDSRNEKLFF. The CDR3 region has the DNA TGTGCCAGTAGTATTGACAGTCGTAATGAAAAACTGTTTTTT.

This clone occurred once. V is TRBV27 and J is TRBJ2-7; D gene ambiguous. V gave up 3 bases and J gave up 6 bases, with 9 bases separating them. Germline CDR1 MNHEY, CDR2 SMNVEV (reference sequence). The CDR3 is 12 amino acids. The CDR3 DNA follows: TGTGCCAGCAGTTTTGTGGGCAGCGAGCAGTACTTC. Translation: CASSFVGSEQYF.

J is TRBJ2-7 and V is TRBV29-1; the D gene is possibly TRBD1 (6 bases). CDR1 and CDR2 (germline): SQVTM, ANQGSEA. The CDR3 loop spans 11 amino acids. Deletions cut 6 bases from V and 1 base from J, with 7 bases between. The CDR3 protein is CSVGTSYEQYF. As DNA, the CDR3 is TGCAGCGTGGGGACATCCTACGAGCAGTACTTC.

This sequence joins TRBV6-4 and TRBJ2-3; 7 nucleotides line up with TRBD2. The germline CDR1 and CDR2 sequences are MRHNA and SNTAGT. This CDR3 region has 15 residues. V shed 4 bases, J shed 4 bases, and the junction held 8 bases outside the gene matches. The CDR3 region has the DNA TGTGCCAGCAGTGCTTACAGCGGGAATCCAGATACGCAGTATTTT. Translation gives CASSAYSGNPDTQYF.

The CDR3, as DNA: TGTGCCAGCAGCTCCAATACAGACTACGAGCAGTACTTC. It encodes CASSSNTDYEQYF. This rearrangement joins TRBV11-1 to TRBJ2-7; D is unclear. There are 13 residues in the CDR3. Trimming pared 4 bases from V and 3 bases from J, leaving 10 bases between. Per germline, CDR1 SGHAT and CDR2 FQDESV (reference sequence).

This sequence joins TRBV30 and TRBJ2-3; 10 bases match TRBD2. CDR1 GTSNPN and CDR2 SVGIG come from the germline V gene (reference sequence). With 2 bases clipped from V and 6 bases from J, the junction kept 5 bases outside the gene matches. This CDR3 has 14 residues. The CDR3 region is CAWSKLAGPDTQYF. The CDR3 region has the DNA TGTGCCTGGAGTAAACTAGCGGGACCGGATACGCAGTATTTT.

The rearrangement uses TRBV19 and TRBJ2-1; 8 nucleotides agree with TRBD2. The V segment lost 0 bases and the J segment 4 bases; nucleotides outside the gene matches: 11. From germline, CDR1 is LNHDA and CDR2 SQIVND (reference sequence). The CDR3 has 18 residues. In DNA form, the CDR3 reads TGTGCCAGTAGTATAGATCGGACCGGGACTAGTACATACAATGAGCAGTTCTTC. Amino acids: CASSIDRTGTSTYNEQFF.

The rearrangement uses TRBV5-6 and TRBJ2-7; 8 positions match TRBD1. In germline, CDR1 is SGHDT, CDR2 YYEEEE. Germline trimming cut 0 bases from V and 5 bases from J; bases unmatched to any gene: 7. The CDR3 loop spans 15 amino acids. The CDR3 nucleotides read TGTGCCAGCAGCTTGGTCCCGACAGGGGTAAACGAGCAGTACTTC. Amino acid sequence: CASSLVPTGVNEQYF.

The V call is TRBV14, the J call TRBJ1-2; D may be TRBD1 (5 bases). CDR1 and CDR2 (germline): SGHDN, FVKESK. The CDR3 runs to 14 residues. The V and J ends lost 4 bases and 4 bases respectively, with 13 bases between them. The CDR3 loop reads CASSRRSGGYGYTF. The CDR3 DNA reads as TGTGCCAGCAGCCGGAGGTCCGGGGGCTATGGCTACACCTTC.

The J gene is TRBJ2-2, the V gene TRBV9, with TRBD1 matching 7 bases. J was trimmed by 6 bases and V by 0 bases; bases with no gene match: 17. In germline, CDR1 is SGDLS, CDR2 YYNGEE. This CDR3 region has 19 residues. The CDR3 DNA sequence: TGTGCCAGCAGCGTAGTAAACGAGCGGAGACAGGGTAGTTCCGGGGAGCTGTTTTTT. This translates into CASSVVNERRQGSSGELFF.

The chain has TRBV6-5 and TRBJ2-5, with 7 positions matching TRBD1. After removal of 6 bases from V and 6 bases from J, the junction contained 10 bases not matched to a gene. The CDR3 is 14 amino acids. The germline gives CDR1 MNHEY, CDR2 SVGAGI. DNA for the CDR3: TGTGCCAGCAGCAAGTCCGGACAGGTACAGACCCAGTACTTC. This codes for CASSKSGQVQTQYF.

This chain connects TRBV25-1 to TRBJ2-7; 7 positions agree with TRBD1. The CDR3 has 16 residues. Germline values: CDR1 MGHDK, CDR2 SYGVNS. The trim removed 6 bases at V and 0 bases at J, leaving 11 bases unmatched. The CDR3: CASRKPTAGGSYEQYF. In nucleotides, the CDR3 is TGTGCCAGCAGAAAACCCACAGCAGGGGGCTCCTACGAGCAGTACTTC.

The chain has TRBV19 and TRBJ2-1; TRBD1 aligns across 8 bases. Germline V gene lookup returns CDR1 LNHDA and CDR2 SQIVND (reference sequence). The CDR3 has 15 amino acids. Losses at the gene ends were 5 bases for V and 6 bases for J; bases not matched to a gene: 9. CDR3 sequence reads: CASSLGRGLSNEQFF. The CDR3 DNA follows: TGTGCCAGTAGTCTGGGCAGGGGGCTGAGCAATGAGCAGTTCTTC.

The genes are TRBV7-2 and TRBJ1-2; a weak D match, TRBD1 (5 bases). V lost 1 base and J lost 6, with 12 bases in between. The germline CDR1 and CDR2 sequences are SGHTA and FQGNSA. CDR3 length equals 14 residues. The CDR3 is CASSLVQGTHGYTF. CDR3 nucleotides: TGTGCCAGCAGCTTAGTGCAGGGTACCCATGGCTACACCTTC.

The CDR3 is CATSEPPGGGGTQHF. CDR3 DNA: TGTGCCACCAGTGAGCCACCGGGGGGTGGTGGGACCCAGCATTTT. The chain recombines TRBV24-1 with TRBJ1-5; weak D call: TRBD1 (5 bases). V was pared by 4 bases and J by 11 bases, with 20 bases between. The germline gives CDR1 KGHDR, CDR2 SFDVKD. The CDR3 has 15 amino acids.